These 25 T cell receptor beta chains share one sample of origin, sequenced in a study of blood T cell repertoires in COVID-19. Profiling relied on immunoSEQ multiplex PCR, and the TCRdb table lists in-frame clones only, not all of them. The data hold approximately 82,000 clones, with 80% to 95% observed a single time. Sequencing used peripheral blood. These receptors came from an older woman with active COVID-19.

V gene TRBV24-1 combines with J gene TRBJ2-2; D is unclear. Deletions cut 5 bases from V and 0 bases from J, with 18 bases between. Germline-derived CDR1 and CDR2 are KGHDR and SFDVKD. This CDR3 is 18 amino acids long. The CDR3 DNA reads TGTGCCACCAGTGGTCCCGGAGAAACCTTAACGAACACCGGGGAGCTGTTTTTT. It yields the protein CATSGPGETLTNTGELFF.

CDR3 in DNA: TGTGCCAGCAGCTCAGGGGTTACGGGTTCGGGACAGCCCCAGCATTTT. Translating it yields CASSSGVTGSGQPQHF. The chain recombines TRBV5-6 with TRBJ1-5, with D perhaps matching TRBD1 (6 bases). The CDR3 covers 16 residues. V gave up 3 bases and J gave up 7 bases, with 20 bases separating them. CDR1 is SGHDT, CDR2 YYEEEE, per germline.

The chain carries TRBV28 and TRBJ2-7, with TRBD1 matching over 10 bases. Germline V gives CDR1 MDHEN, CDR2 SYDVKM. Trimming took 8 bases from V and 2 from J; bases not matched to a gene: 9. There are 15 residues in the CDR3. This chain's CDR3 is CASLSGTGVAYEQYF. DNA for the CDR3: TGTGCCAGCTTATCCGGGACAGGGGTTGCCTACGAGCAGTACTTC.

About this clone itself: A much larger clone lies a single base off, so this may be a read error. The identical CDR3 is also encoded by other nucleotide sequences in the sample. The V call is TRBV5-6, the J call TRBJ2-2; a weak D match, TRBD2 (5 bases). V dropped 3 bases and J dropped 5 bases, with 5 bases sitting between them. This CDR3 is built from 12 residues. The germline V gene encodes CDR1 SGHDT and CDR2 YYEEEE. In nucleotides, the CDR3 is TGTGCCAGCAGCTCGGGGACCGGGGAGCTGTTTTTT. As protein: CASSSGTGELFF.

The chain is built from TRBV7-8 and TRBJ1-5; the D is unclear. With 5 bases removed from V and 2 bases from J, the gap between germline ends came to 13 bases. This CDR3 comprises 15 residues. Germline V gene data show CDR1 as SGHVS and CDR2 as FQNEAQ. This chain's CDR3 is CASSLREQGNQPQHF. The DNA of the CDR3 is TGTGCCAGCAGCCTACGGGAGCAGGGCAATCAGCCCCAGCATTTT.

In DNA form, the CDR3 reads TGTGCCAGCAGCACGGGGGGGTCTGGCTACACCTTC. Translated: CASSTGGSGYTF. The chain links TRBV5-8 to TRBJ1-2, with D perhaps TRBD1 (5 bases). The CDR3 is 12 amino acids. Germline CDR1 reads SGHTS; CDR2 reads YDEGEE. V was pared by 4 bases and J by 7 bases, with 11 bases between.

The CDR3 spells CASRLAGGLLEQYF. CDR3 DNA sequence: TGTGCCAGCAGGCTAGCGGGTGGTTTACTCGAGCAGTACTTC. The chain employs TRBV2 and TRBJ2-7; TRBD2 matches 8 bases. Germline CDR1 and CDR2: SNHLY and FYNNEI. V lost 6 bases, J lost 6 bases, and 10 bases stayed unmatched. The CDR3 length is 14 residues. The variable domain in full, completed from reference TRBV2 and TRBJ2-7, reads EPEVTQTPSHQVTQMGQEVILRCVPISNHLYFYWYRQILGQKVEFLVSFYNNEISEKSEIFDDQFSVERPDGSNFTLKIRSTKLEDSAMYFCASRLAGGLLEQYFGPGTRLTVT.

V usage is TRBV4-2 and J usage is TRBJ2-1; D perhaps matches TRBD2 (6 bases). Germline lookup yields CDR1 LGHNA and CDR2 YNFKEQ. The V gene lost 0 bases and the J gene lost 0 bases, with 12 bases spanning the gap. CDR3 size: 17 residues. CDR3 amino acids: CASSQDLGGSSYNEQFF. DNA for the CDR3: TGTGCCAGCAGCCAAGATCTTGGGGGGAGCTCCTACAATGAGCAGTTCTTC.

The V gene is TRBV4-3, the J gene TRBJ1-4; the match to TRBD1 covers 8 bases. V dropped 4 bases and J dropped 12; count of bases not matched to a gene: 7. The CDR3 spans 13 residues. The germline gives CDR1 LGHNA, CDR2 YSLEER. In nucleotides, the CDR3 is TGCGCCAGCAGCCCCGACAGGGGAGGGGAACTGTTTTTT. Encoded protein: CASSPDRGGELFF.

About this clone itself: One junction end disagrees with the germline gene, perhaps due to a read error. The chain carries TRBV4-1 and TRBJ2-1; tentatively, D is TRBD2 (6 bases). The CDR3 covers 15 residues. Germline lookup yields CDR1 MGHRA and CDR2 YSYEKL. The chain's CDR3 is CASSPTHTTSESMLF. DNA for the CDR3: TGCGCCAGCAGCCCCACACATACGACTAGTGAGTCTATGCTCTTC.

The chain combines TRBV7-9 with TRBJ1-5; D is possibly TRBD1 (5 bases). Germline-derived CDR1 and CDR2 are SEHNR and FQNEAQ (reference sequence). The V end was cut by 6 bases, the J end by 4 bases, with 13 bases between. CDR3 length: 14 residues. CDR3 region: CASSRGTDNQPQHF. DNA of the CDR3: TGTGCCAGCAGTCGCGGGACCGATAATCAGCCCCAGCATTTT.

The CDR3 nucleotides read TGTGCCAGCAGTTCGGGACAGCTTAATGAAAAACTGTTTTTT. Encoded protein: CASSSGQLNEKLFF. This rearrangement joins TRBV28 to TRBJ1-4; 7 positions match TRBD1. This CDR3 spans 14 amino acids. J was trimmed by 4 bases and V by 4 bases; bases with no gene match: 3. The germline V gene encodes CDR1 MDHEN and CDR2 SYDVKM.

The V call is TRBV18, the J call TRBJ2-3; a possible D gene is TRBD1 (5 bases). CDR1 is KGHSH and CDR2 is LQKENI in the germline V gene. V shed 3 bases and J shed 1 base, with 11 bases lying between them. The CDR3 runs 15 residues. The CDR3, as DNA: TGTGCCAGCTCACCGGTTAGGGGCGGCACAGATACGCAGTATTTT. Its protein is CASSPVRGGTDTQYF. Full variable domain (missing parts from reference TRBV18 and TRBJ2-3): NAGVMQNPRHLVRRRGQEARLRCSPMKGHSHVYWYRQLPEEGLKFMVYLQKENIIDESGMPKERFSAEFPKEGPSILRIQQVVRGDSAAYFCASSPVRGGTDTQYFGPGTRLTVL.

This rearrangement joins TRBV19 to TRBJ1-5, with D perhaps TRBD1 (6 bases). This CDR3 is built from 13 residues. Germline V gene sequence: CDR1 LNHDA, CDR2 SQIVND (reference sequence). V shed 6 bases and J shed 4 bases, with 10 bases lying between them. Here the CDR3 DNA reads TGTGCCAGTAGCCCAGACAGGAATCAGCCCCAGCATTTT. Translation: CASSPDRNQPQHF. Full variable domain (remainder filled in from reference TRBV19 and TRBJ1-5): DGGITQSPKYLFRKEGQNVTLSCEQNLNHDAMYWYRQDPGQGLRLIYYSQIVNDFQKGDIAEGYSVSREKKESFPLTVTSAQKNPTAFYLCASSPDRNQPQHFGDGTRLSIL.

The J gene is TRBJ2-1, the V gene TRBV24-1; TRBD1 matches 10 bases. CDR1 KGHDR and CDR2 SFDVKD come from the germline V gene. The CDR3 contains 15 residues. Germline trimming cut 0 bases from V and 7 bases from J; bases unmatched to any gene: 2. The CDR3 loop is CATSDLGTGENEQFF. For the CDR3, the DNA is TGTGCCACCAGTGATTTGGGGACAGGGGAAAATGAGCAGTTCTTC.

The gene calls are TRBV5-1 and TRBJ2-1; D unresolved. The CDR3 is made up of 11 amino acids. CDR1 is SGHRS, CDR2 YFSETQ, per germline. V was trimmed by 0 bases and J by 8 bases, leaving 3 bases between them. DNA for the CDR3: TGCGCCAGCAGCTTGGAGCATGAGCAGTTCTTC. It is translated as CASSLEHEQFF.

V and J are TRBV12-3 or TRBV12-4 and TRBJ1-1; 8 bases agree with TRBD1. The V and J ends lost 7 bases and 4 bases, in that order; junction bases with no gene match: 5. This CDR3 has 13 residues. CDR3 protein: CASTGGRGTEAFF. Written as DNA, the CDR3 is TGTGCCAGCACAGGGGGCCGGGGCACTGAAGCTTTCTTT.

This chain links TRBV9 with TRBJ2-3; the match to TRBD1 covers 7 bases. CDR1 and CDR2 (germline): SGDLS, YYNGEE. V trimming: 4 bases; J trimming: 0 bases; junction bases outside the gene matches: 17. The CDR3 is made up of 19 amino acids. The CDR3 sequence: CASSTLLGQLTSSTDTQYF. Here the CDR3 DNA reads TGTGCCAGCAGCACCCTCCTGGGACAGTTAACCTCTAGCACAGATACGCAGTATTTT.

Only a few counts were recorded for this clone. The chain links TRBV6-2 or TRBV6-3 to TRBJ1-6; 8 nucleotides align to TRBD1. V was pared by 4 bases and J by 8 bases, with 7 bases of the junction left unmatched. Per the germline V gene, CDR1 is MNHEY and CDR2 is SVGEGT. This CDR3 comprises 15 residues. The CDR3 sequence is CASSSRTGTDSPLHF. For the CDR3, the DNA is TGTGCCAGCAGTTCCCGGACAGGGACAGATTCACCCCTCCACTTT.

The chain employs TRBV27 and TRBJ1-6; 8 nucleotides align to TRBD1. Germline assignment: CDR1 MNHEY and CDR2 SMNVEV (reference sequence). Trimming cost V 5 bases and J 10 bases; bases outside gene matches: 7. This CDR3 is built from 14 residues. CDR3 nucleotide sequence: TGTGCCAGCAGTGGACGACAGGGGAACTCACCCCTCCACTTT. This codes for CASSGRQGNSPLHF.

The rearrangement joins TRBV18 to TRBJ1-2; D not resolved. This CDR3 is built from 13 residues. With 5 bases removed from V and 5 bases from J, the gap between germline ends came to 12 bases. CDR1 and CDR2 (germline): KGHSH, LQKENI. This CDR3 reads CASSGPIRYGYTF. In DNA, the CDR3 is TGTGCCAGCTCAGGGCCCATCAGATATGGCTACACCTTC. The entire variable domain, with the rest obtained from reference TRBV18 and TRBJ1-2, is as follows: NAGVMQNPRHLVRRRGQEARLRCSPMKGHSHVYWYRQLPEEGLKFMVYLQKENIIDESGMPKERFSAEFPKEGPSILRIQQVVRGDSAAYFCASSGPIRYGYTFGSGTRLTVV.

The chain employs TRBV27 and TRBJ2-7; 7 positions agree with TRBD1. Trimming at V came to 6 bases and at J to 0 bases, leaving 5 bases not matched to a gene. The CDR3 loop spans 14 amino acids. Per the germline V gene, CDR1 is MNHEY and CDR2 is SMNVEV (reference sequence). The CDR3 region has the DNA TGTGCCAGCAGCGGACAGGCTAGCTCCTACGAGCAGTACTTC. This gives the protein CASSGQASSYEQYF.

The chain carries TRBV7-9 and TRBJ2-3, with 7 nucleotides matching TRBD1. The CDR3 is 17 amino acids. Germline V gene data show CDR1 as SEHNR and CDR2 as FQNEAQ (reference sequence). Trimming at V came to 5 bases and at J to 0 bases, leaving 11 bases not matched to a gene. Written as DNA, the CDR3 is TGTGCCAGCAGCGGAGTCCCGGGACAGAAGAGCACAGATACGCAGTATTTT. Translating gives CASSGVPGQKSTDTQYF.

CDR3 region: CASSPRGDQPQHF. CDR3 bases: TGTGCCAGCAGCCCCAGGGGGGATCAGCCCCAGCATTTT. The chain carries TRBV6-2 or TRBV6-3 and TRBJ1-5; 7 bases map to TRBD1. Per the germline V gene, CDR1 is MNHEY and CDR2 is SVGEGT. The CDR3 has 13 residues. The trim removed 6 bases at V and 5 bases at J, leaving 4 bases unmatched.

V and J are TRBV4-1 and TRBJ1-4, with unresolved D. Germline V gene data show CDR1 as MGHRA and CDR2 as YSYEKL. V lost 0 bases and J lost 10, with 3 bases in between. The CDR3 has 11 residues. CDR3 residues: CASSQERKLFF. The DNA for the CDR3 is TGCGCCAGCAGCCAAGAGCGAAAACTGTTTTTT.